These 5 T cell receptor beta chains were sequenced from one sample in a study of T cells in Graves' hyperthyroidism and ophthalmopathy. The source material, RNA transcripts, was used to amplify TCR beta CDR3 regions. Using the HTBI primer set, a first-round RT-PCR was run on the TCR CDR3. TCRdb re-analysed the multiplex PCR reads in MiXCR, keeping a single row per CDR3 protein. The repertoire holds some 510,000 distinct CDR3 sequences, with around 21% as singletons. Source material: blood. These receptors were taken from a man between 18 and 35 years old with Graves' hyperthyroidism.

This clonotype was detected once. The chain has TRBV28 and TRBJ2-7; a weak D match, TRBD2 (5 bases). V dropped 3 bases and J dropped 5 bases, with 32 bases sitting between them. Germline CDR1 is MDHEN and CDR2 is SYDVKM. There are 20 residues in the CDR3. CDR3 in DNA: TGTGCCAGCAGTTTCGTGGTTCGGGGATCATGGTTTGGTAGATTGGACGAGCAGTACTTC. It yields the protein CASSFVVRGSWFGRLDEQYF.

This clonotype was detected ten times or more. The CDR3 sequence is CASSQGTGAGELFF. DNA of the CDR3: TGTGCCAGCAGCCAAGGGACGGGGGCCGGGGAGCTGTTTTTT. V is TRBV9 and J is TRBJ2-2; possible D gene TRBD2, 6 bases. The CDR3 is 14 residues long. The germline V and J ends were trimmed by 4 bases and 6 bases, with 13 bases remaining between them. Germline V CDR1 and CDR2: SGDLS, YYNGEE.

This clonotype appeared many times. The genes are TRBV6-5 and TRBJ1-1; D not certain. Between the trimmed V and J ends, which lost 4 bases and 0 bases, there was a span of 15 bases. From germline, CDR1 is MNHEY and CDR2 SVGAGI. This CDR3 has 16 residues. The chain's CDR3 is CASSWGDGSMNTEAFF. In nucleotides, the CDR3 is TGTGCCAGCAGTTGGGGTGACGGGTCGATGAACACTGAAGCTTTCTTT.

The chain couples TRBV24-1 to TRBJ2-6; D uncertain. With 4 bases removed from V and 0 bases from J, the gap between germline ends came to 9 bases. The CDR3 is 16 residues long. Germline CDR1 reads KGHDR; CDR2 reads SFDVKD. DNA of the CDR3: TGTGCCACCAGTGAACCGGACGTCTCTGGGGCCAACGTCCTGACTTTC. Translated: CATSEPDVSGANVLTF.

Ten or more counts support this clonotype. The chain employs TRBV6-1 and TRBJ1-1; 9 bases match TRBD1. The CDR3 covers 16 residues. The V and J ends lost 0 bases and 5 bases, in that order; junction bases with no gene match: 7. Germline values: CDR1 MNHNS, CDR2 SASEGT. The CDR3: CASSEALGQGGTEAFF. The CDR3 region has the DNA TGTGCCAGCAGTGAAGCGCTGGGACAGGGTGGAACTGAAGCTTTCTTT.